The 24 T cell receptor beta chains below come from one sample, sequenced in a study of blood T cell repertoires in COVID-19. Libraries were prepared by immunoSEQ multiplex PCR; TCRdb keeps only in-frame clonotypes and omits some of them. Among roughly 100,000 clones listed, roughly 80% were seen once. The sample comprised peripheral blood. The receptor source for this set is a woman at least 80 years old with acute or convalescent COVID-19.

The chain combines TRBV6-5 with TRBJ2-2, with 7 bases fitting TRBD1. V gave up 11 bases and J gave up 0 bases; unmatched junction bases: 6. The CDR3 totals 14 residues. Germline CDR1 reads MNHEY; CDR2 reads SVGAGI. The CDR3 reads CAGRTGPNTGELFF. The CDR3 DNA reads as TGTGCCGGACGGACAGGACCGAACACCGGGGAGCTGTTTTTT.

The chain has TRBV6-2 or TRBV6-3 and TRBJ2-3; 10 positions agree with TRBD2. V lost 1 base and J lost 0; bases outside the gene matches: 7. This CDR3 has 18 amino acids. The germline gives CDR1 MNHEY, CDR2 SVGEGT. Here the CDR3 DNA reads TGTGCCAGCAGTTACTACCCCCAGACTAGCGGGAGCACAGATACGCAGTATTTT. Protein product: CASSYYPQTSGSTDTQYF.

The genes are TRBV5-6 and TRBJ2-6, with 7 bases fitting TRBD1. Unmatched junction bases numbered 10, after V lost 4 bases and J lost 0 bases. The germline V gene has CDR1 SGHDT and CDR2 YYEEEE. The CDR3 is made up of 18 amino acids. The CDR3 region is CASSRGDRASSGANVLTF. CDR3 nucleotides: TGTGCCAGCAGCCGGGGAGACAGGGCAAGCTCTGGGGCCAACGTCCTGACTTTC.

This clone has a handful of counts. This chain joins TRBV2 and TRBJ1-5; 9 bases align to TRBD1. Trimming at V came to 4 bases and at J to 1 base, leaving 2 bases not matched to a gene. Germline CDR1 and CDR2: SNHLY and FYNNEI. This CDR3 spans 15 amino acids. The CDR3 DNA follows: TGTGCCAGCAGTGGGGACAGGGTGAGCAATCAGCCCCAGCATTTT. It yields the protein CASSGDRVSNQPQHF.

This clone turned up a few times. The chain joins TRBV5-1 to TRBJ1-2; maybe TRBD1 (5 bases). Per germline, CDR1 SGHRS and CDR2 YFSETQ. This CDR3 spans 13 amino acids. V lost 5 bases and J 0 bases, leaving 8 bases between the germline ends. The CDR3 sequence is CASSDRANYGYTF. CDR3 nucleotides: TGCGCCAGCAGTGACAGAGCTAACTATGGCTACACCTTC.

This clone occurred once. The chain couples TRBV4-1 to TRBJ1-4, with D possibly matching TRBD1 (5 bases). Trimming shortened V by 5 bases and J by 5 bases, and 9 bases separated the two germline ends. The germline V gene has CDR1 MGHRA and CDR2 YSYEKL. The CDR3 loop spans 13 amino acids. The CDR3 region has the DNA TGCGCCAGCAGCAAGGGACTGAATGAAAAACTGTTTTTT. Encoded protein: CASSKGLNEKLFF.

The CDR3 region is CASRWTLNTEAFF. In DNA form, the CDR3 reads TGTGCCAGCCGCTGGACACTGAACACTGAAGCTTTCTTT. The rearrangement joins TRBV19 to TRBJ1-1; TRBD1 is a possible D gene (5 bases). The CDR3 contains 13 residues. CDR1 LNHDA and CDR2 SQIVND come from the germline V gene (reference sequence). The V gene lost 9 bases and the J gene lost 0 bases, with 11 bases spanning the gap.

The gene calls are TRBV5-4 and TRBJ1-6; tentatively, D is TRBD1 (6 bases). This CDR3 has 16 amino acids. The V gene lost 4 bases and the J gene lost 9 bases, with 20 bases spanning the gap. Germline CDR1 reads SGHNT; CDR2 reads YYREEE (reference sequence). CDR3 nucleotides: TGTGCCAGCAGCAACGACAGGTATCGCTCGAGTTCACCCCTCCACTTT. Amino acids: CASSNDRYRSSSPLHF.

V is TRBV2 and J is TRBJ1-2; a weak D match, TRBD1 (6 bases). With 1 base removed from V and 8 bases from J, the gap between germline ends came to 11 bases. Germline V gene sequence: CDR1 SNHLY, CDR2 FYNNEI. The length of the CDR3 is 13 residues. The CDR3 DNA reads as TGTGCCAGCAGTGAAGAGACAGGCGAGGGCTACACCTTC. It translates to CASSEETGEGYTF.

The rearrangement uses TRBV5-4 and TRBJ2-3, with D maybe TRBD2 (5 bases). The V end was cut by 0 bases, the J end by 2 bases, with 10 bases between. Germline assignment: CDR1 SGHNT and CDR2 YYREEE (reference sequence). The CDR3 sequence is 15 residues long. The CDR3 loop is CASSLEVSVTDTQYF. The CDR3 DNA reads TGTGCCAGCAGCTTGGAAGTTAGCGTCACAGATACGCAGTATTTT.

This clone showed up just a few times. The chain has TRBV5-1 and TRBJ2-1; TRBD2 aligns across 9 bases. V shed 1 base, J shed 3 bases, and the junction held 2 bases outside the gene matches. Germline V gene sequence: CDR1 SGHRS, CDR2 YFSETQ. CDR3 length equals 15 residues. The CDR3 nucleotides read TGCGCCAGCAGCTTGAATAGCGGGAGCTACAATGAGCAGTTCTTC. This codes for CASSLNSGSYNEQFF.

This clone was found many times. The chain has TRBV19 and TRBJ2-7; 7 bases map to TRBD1. V was pared by 5 bases and J by 6 bases, with 7 bases of the junction left unmatched. Germline V lookup: CDR1 LNHDA, CDR2 SQIVND (reference sequence). This CDR3 comprises 13 residues. This chain's CDR3 is CASSLTQGTEQYV. As DNA, the CDR3 is TGTGCCAGTAGTCTTACACAGGGGACCGAGCAGTACGTC.

V gene TRBV27 combines with J gene TRBJ1-2; 8 bases match TRBD1. The CDR3 covers 15 residues. Trimming removed 4 bases from V and 3 bases from J; junction bases left unmatched: 7. CDR1 and CDR2 (germline): MNHEY, SMNVEV (reference sequence). In DNA form, the CDR3 reads TGTGCCAGCAGTTCAGGACAGGGTGGGTACTATGGCTACACCTTC. Its protein product is CASSSGQGGYYGYTF.

The chain combines TRBV6-5 with TRBJ1-5, with TRBD1 matching 8 bases. Germline CDR1 reads MNHEY; CDR2 reads SVGAGI. This CDR3 is built from 14 residues. J was trimmed by 4 bases and V by 7 bases; bases with no gene match: 6. This CDR3 reads CASTGDRGNQPQHF. Written as DNA, the CDR3 is TGTGCCAGCACGGGAGACAGGGGTAATCAGCCCCAGCATTTT.

This clone appeared a single time. This sequence joins TRBV28 and TRBJ2-2, with 9 bases fitting TRBD1. CDR1 and CDR2 from the germline V gene are MDHEN and SYDVKM. There are 15 residues in the CDR3. V was clipped by 6 bases and J by 6 bases; unmatched bases: 8. Here the CDR3 reads CASSRYRGRSGELFF. In DNA form, the CDR3 reads TGTGCCAGCAGCCGCTACAGGGGGCGCTCCGGGGAGCTGTTTTTT.

V is TRBV5-1 and J is TRBJ1-1, with 9 nucleotides matching TRBD1. The trim removed 0 bases at V and 0 bases at J, leaving 0 bases unmatched. Looked up from germline, CDR1 is SGHRS and CDR2 is YFSETQ. This CDR3 contains 15 residues. This CDR3 is CASSLGQGVNTEAFF. The CDR3 coding sequence is TGCGCCAGCAGCTTGGGACAGGGGGTGAACACTGAAGCTTTCTTT.

This clone appeared a single time. The rearrangement uses TRBV19 and TRBJ2-2; D is unresolved. This CDR3 comprises 15 residues. V gave up 5 bases and J gave up 1 base, with 11 bases separating them. Germline V gene data show CDR1 as LNHDA and CDR2 as SQIVND (reference sequence). The CDR3 nucleotides read TGTGCCAGTAGTCGAGGCTTCCTGAACACCGGGGAGCTGTTTTTT. Translation gives CASSRGFLNTGELFF.

This clone was detected only once. The chain carries TRBV29-1 and TRBJ2-1; 8 bases line up with TRBD1. The germline gives CDR1 SQVTM, CDR2 ANQGSEA. Losses at the gene ends were 5 bases for V and 2 bases for J; bases not matched to a gene: 2. The CDR3 covers 13 residues. The CDR3 is CSVSDRAYNEQFF. As DNA, the CDR3 is TGCAGCGTTTCGGACAGGGCCTACAATGAGCAGTTCTTC.

The chain is built from TRBV2 and TRBJ1-3, with 8 positions matching TRBD1. The V gene's germline CDR1 is SNHLY and CDR2 FYNNEI. V lost 11 bases, J lost 4 bases, and 7 bases stayed unmatched. The CDR3 loop spans 13 amino acids. DNA for the CDR3: TGTGCCGGGAGAGGACAGGGAGGAAACACCATATATTTT. It translates to CAGRGQGGNTIYF.

This chain uses TRBV19 with TRBJ1-2, with unresolved D. Germline assignment: CDR1 LNHDA and CDR2 SQIVND (reference sequence). Trimming stripped 6 bases from V and 8 bases from J, with 16 bases between. The CDR3 extends over 13 amino acids. In DNA, the CDR3 is TGTGCCAGTAGGGCGGGTCTGGGTGGAGGCTACACCTTC. Its translation is CASRAGLGGGYTF.

This clone has a handful of counts. The chain carries TRBV20-1 and TRBJ2-1; 8 bases line up with TRBD2. V was pared by 3 bases and J by 4 bases, with 8 bases of the junction left unmatched. Looked up from germline, CDR1 is DFQATT and CDR2 is SNEGSKA (reference sequence). The CDR3 totals 15 residues. The CDR3, as DNA: TGCAGTGCTAGTGATGGCGGGAGGTCTTACAATGAGCAGTTCTTC. It yields the protein CSASDGGRSYNEQFF.

V and J are TRBV29-1 and TRBJ1-1, with TRBD1 matching over 9 bases. V trimming: 4 bases; J trimming: 4 bases; junction bases outside the gene matches: 4. Germline-derived CDR1 and CDR2 are SQVTM and ANQGSEA. The CDR3 is 13 amino acids. This chain's CDR3 is CSVVPGQGTEAFF. CDR3 nucleotide sequence: TGCAGCGTTGTGCCGGGACAGGGCACTGAAGCTTTCTTT.

This chain uses TRBV19 with TRBJ2-7, with TRBD2 matching over 15 bases. Per the germline V gene, CDR1 is LNHDA and CDR2 is SQIVND (reference sequence). The junction had 5 bases not matched to a gene; V was cut back by 7 bases and J by 4 bases. The CDR3 covers 15 residues. CDR3 residues: CASTPGLAGGYEQYF. CDR3 in DNA: TGTGCCAGTACCCCCGGACTAGCGGGAGGGTACGAGCAGTACTTC.

This chain connects TRBV19 to TRBJ1-5; TRBD1 matches 7 bases. The CDR3 length is 17 residues. Trimming at V came to 2 bases and at J to 1 base, leaving 8 bases not matched to a gene. Germline values: CDR1 LNHDA, CDR2 SQIVND (reference sequence). This CDR3 is CASSIIGLGGSNQPQHF. The CDR3 DNA follows: TGTGCCAGTAGTATAATCGGGTTAGGGGGCAGCAATCAGCCCCAGCATTTT.